This TCR beta chain was found in a study of CD8 T cells in Susac syndrome. Findings of the study overall: By the study's own acknowledgment, its TCR sequencing and HLA analysis included relatively few individuals.

The T cells that were sequenced for TCR beta were CD8+ and CD4+ cells from blood. The multiple sclerosis controls comprised treatment-naive patients whose relapsing-remitting disease was stable or active. Concerning this clonotype: Its antigen is not identified.

Random hexamers were used to reverse transcribe an amount of roughly 0.45 to 1 ug RNA. Across 54 Vbeta and 13 Jbeta, immunoSEQ multiplex PCR amplified TCR beta CDR3. TCRdb recomputed calls from the immunoSEQ multiplex PCR reads with MiXCR, one row per CDR3 protein. In the table there are 250,000 to 300,000 distinct CDR3 sequences, roughly 81% of which are singletons. V lost 4 bases and J 5 bases, leaving 17 bases between the germline ends. Germline V gene lookup returns CDR1 SEHNR and CDR2 FQNEAQ (reference sequence). This CDR3 has 15 amino acids. The specimen sequenced was CD8+ T cells from PBMCs. The TCR was taken from a human donor with multiple sclerosis. The rearrangement uses TRBV7-9 and TRBJ2-5; D unresolved. The CDR3 spells CASSSGPAQRETQYF. The CDR3 DNA follows: TGTGCCAGCAGCTCCGGCCCAGCCCAACGGGAGACCCAGTACTTC.